This TCR beta chain was captured by sequencing in a study of OX40 agonist ivuxolimab in advanced cancers. Study summary: The treatment was a fully human IgG2 OX40 agonist, ivuxolimab. Patients in the trial were receiving intravenous ivuxolimab every 2 weeks, at doses of 0.01 to 10 mg/kg. Study results and limitations: Fewer expanded clones were found on average in CD4+ than in CD8+ T cells.

This clone was seen more than once but under ten times. Its antigen remains unknown. This CDR3 is 15 amino acids long. Germline V lookup: CDR1 SGDLS, CDR2 YYNGEE. Trimming shortened V by 6 bases and J by 4 bases, and 19 bases separated the two germline ends. Here immunoSEQ multiplex PCR was the method, and the copy in TCRdb shows in-frame clones only, minus some. Of 52,000 or so clones listed, 93% were seen once; the top ten hold 18%. The chain recombines TRBV9 with TRBJ1-2; D remains unclear. Sequences were derived from CD4+ or CD8+ T cells sorted from blood, sampled in a trial of the OX40 agonist ivuxolimab. This TCR was recovered from an adult with an advanced solid tumor such as melanoma, head and neck, liver or kidney cancer. The CDR3 DNA reads as TGTGCCAGCACCGCCTCTGTGGATGCTGCCTATGGCTACACCTTC. Encoded protein: CASTASVDAAYGYTF.